This T cell receptor beta chain stems from a study of siplizumab effects on memory and regulatory T cells. Germline lookup yields CDR1 MNHNY and CDR2 SVGAGI (reference sequence). V was pared by 0 bases and J by 3 bases, with 9 bases between. The CDR3 loop spans 14 amino acids. The data were produced by immunoSEQ multiplex PCR, yet TCRdb's version contains in-frame clones alone and is incomplete. The sample records 99,000 or so clones, 85% to 95% being singletons. The V call is TRBV6-6, the J call TRBJ2-7, with D possibly being TRBD2 (5 bases). This receptor was obtained from a human donor in good health. Sequencing was done on a sample of CD4+ T cells sorted from blood. CDR3 nucleotide sequence: TGTGCCAGCAGTTACTCGGAGGTCGGCTACGAGCAGTACTTC. This encodes CASSYSEVGYEQYF.